The 28 T cell receptor beta chains below come from one sample, sequenced in a study of tumor and adjacent non-tumor tissue in lung cancer. A modified ARM-PCR protocol with three rounds of nested PCR amplified TCRbeta. TCRdb re-called the multiplex PCR reads with MiXCR, one entry per CDR3 protein. The sample has 76,000 or so distinct CDR3 sequences; around 70% are singletons. No cell sorting was done before RNA was extracted from the tissue. The specimen sequenced was lung tumor tissue. The receptors derive from a woman between 65 and 79 years old with non-small cell lung cancer.

Comment on this clonotype: Mismatch with germline at one junction end may stem from a read error. This chain links TRBV4-1 with TRBJ1-1, with D perhaps matching TRBD1 (6 bases). CDR1 and CDR2 (germline): MGHRA, YSYEKL. The CDR3 has 14 amino acids. The CDR3 region has the DNA TGCGCCGGCAGCACCAGGACAGAGAACACTGAAACTTTCTTT. It is translated as CAGSTRTENTETFF.

There are many counts of this clonotype. The chain joins TRBV11-2 to TRBJ1-5; D unresolved. V was clipped by 5 bases and J by 3 bases, with 11 bases between them. CDR3 length: 14 residues. Germline V CDR1 and CDR2: SGHAT, FQNNGV. The CDR3 DNA reads as TGTGCCAGCAGCCCGTCGGGTTTCAATCAGCCCCAGCATTTT. It specifies CASSPSGFNQPQHF.

This clonotype was seen more than once but under ten times. V gene TRBV20-1 combines with J gene TRBJ2-1, with D possibly TRBD2 on 6 matching bases. The CDR3 totals 14 residues. The V gene's germline CDR1 is DFQATT and CDR2 SNEGSKA (reference sequence). V was pared by 5 bases and J by 8 bases, with 19 bases between. The DNA of the CDR3 is TGCAGTGCTCCACTAACGGGAGTGGAGTATGAGCAGTTCTTC. It is translated as CSAPLTGVEYEQFF.

With regard to this clonotype: A much larger clone sits a single nucleotide away, making a read error possible. This chain uses TRBV28 with TRBJ2-1; 11 bases are a match to TRBD2. CDR3 length equals 15 residues. The germline V gene has CDR1 MDHEN and CDR2 SYDVKM. With V trimmed by 8 bases and J by 5 bases, 8 bases remained unmatched. This CDR3 is CASGALAGGDNEQFF. DNA for the CDR3: TGTGCCAGCGGTGCCCTAGCGGGAGGCGACAATGAGCAGTTCTTC. Full variable domain (remainder filled in from reference TRBV28 and TRBJ2-1): DVKVTQSSRYLVKRTGEKVFLECVQDMDHENMFWYRQDPGLGLRLIYFSYDVKMKEKGDIPEGYSVSREKKERFSLILESASTNQTSMYLCASGALAGGDNEQFFGPGTRLTVL.

This clonotype was observed at least ten times. The gene calls are TRBV10-1 and TRBJ2-5; weak D call: TRBD2 (5 bases). CDR1 is WNHNN, CDR2 SYGVQD, per germline (reference sequence). With 3 bases removed from V and 5 bases from J, the gap between germline ends came to 16 bases. The CDR3 covers 15 residues. CDR3 DNA: TGCGCCAGCAGTGACCAACGGGCGGGTTCGGAGACCCAGTACTTC. Protein sequence: CASSDQRAGSETQYF.

The V and J genes are TRBV15 and TRBJ2-3; 7 nucleotides align to TRBD2. Per germline, CDR1 LNHNV and CDR2 YYDKDF (reference sequence). Losses at the gene ends were 1 base for V and 1 base for J; bases not matched to a gene: 5. The CDR3 runs to 16 residues. The CDR3 here is CATSRASGPRTDTQYF. As DNA, the CDR3 is TGTGCCACCAGCAGAGCTAGCGGACCTCGCACAGATACGCAGTATTTT.

On this clonotype itself: At one boundary the junction diverges from the germline segment, which might be a read error. The chain joins TRBV29-1 to TRBJ2-2, with a possible D match to TRBD1 (7 bases). CDR1 SQVTM and CDR2 ANQGSEA come from the germline V gene. The CDR3 contains 14 residues. The CDR3 spells CSVDRTGGPGGLFF. The CDR3 DNA reads as TGCAGCGTTGATCGGACAGGCGGGCCCGGGGGGCTGTTTTTT.

This clonotype has a single count. The CDR3 does not close with the conserved phenylalanine or tryptophan, likely indicating a read error. The genes are TRBV6-5 and TRBJ2-7, with 11 bases identical to TRBD2. Germline V gene sequence: CDR1 MNHEY, CDR2 SVGAGI. V gave up 0 bases and J gave up 5 bases; unmatched junction bases: 6. CDR3 length: 16 amino acids. In DNA, the CDR3 is TGTGCCAGCAGTTACTCGGCTAGCGGGGGGAGAGACGAGCAGTACTGC. Its protein product is CASSYSASGGRDEQYC.

For this clonotype: The final CDR3 position lacks the conserved phenylalanine or tryptophan, pointing to a likely read error. The rearrangement links TRBV10-2 to TRBJ2-7, with 8 positions matching TRBD2. With 10 bases clipped from V and 0 bases from J, the junction kept 5 bases outside the gene matches. The germline V gene has CDR1 WSHSY and CDR2 SAAADI. CDR3 length equals 13 residues. In DNA form, the CDR3 reads TGCGCCAATACTAGCGGAAGCTCCTACGAGCAGTACTTA. This sequence encodes CANTSGSSYEQYL.

This chain uses TRBV29-1 with TRBJ2-5, with 7 bases aligning to TRBD2. Trimming took 7 bases from V and 7 from J; bases not matched to a gene: 12. From germline, CDR1 is SQVTM and CDR2 ANQGSEA. The CDR3 is made up of 13 amino acids. The CDR3 DNA reads TGCAGCGCCGGACTAGTGGGAGCCGGGACCCAGTACTTC. As protein: CSAGLVGAGTQYF.

This clonotype showed up many times. A read error may explain this, as a much larger clone is one base away. V gene TRBV11-3 combines with J gene TRBJ1-1; D uncertain. Trimming cost V 5 bases and J 3 bases, with 10 bases left between them. This CDR3 region has 13 residues. CDR1 and CDR2 (germline): SGHNT, YENEEA. The CDR3 DNA is TGTGCCAGCAGCCCGGACCCAGACACTGAAGCTTTCTTT. Residues: CASSPDPDTEAFF.

This clonotype was counted a few times. The junction departs from the called germline gene at one end, perhaps through a read error. V is TRBV7-8 and J is TRBJ2-6, with D tentatively TRBD1 (5 bases). This CDR3 has 16 amino acids. Germline loops: CDR1 SGHVS, CDR2 FQNEAQ. CDR3: CASSLAQVTGANVLTF. The CDR3 bases are TGTGCCAGCAGCTTAGCGCAAGTAACTGGGGCCAACGTCCTGACGTTC.

The chain uses TRBV29-1 and TRBJ2-7; D is perhaps TRBD1 or TRBD2 (5 bases each). CDR1 is SQVTM and CDR2 is ANQGSEA in the germline V gene. Between the trimmed V and J ends, which lost 3 bases and 0 bases, there was a span of 18 bases. CDR3 length equals 16 residues. The CDR3 sequence: CSVEISGTLGSYEQYF. The CDR3 nucleotides are TGCAGCGTTGAGATATCCGGGACGTTGGGCTCCTACGAGCAGTACTTC.

The chain couples TRBV5-4 to TRBJ2-7; D might be TRBD1 or TRBD2, each matching 5 bases. This CDR3 contains 14 residues. The V gene's germline CDR1 is SGHNT and CDR2 YYREEE (reference sequence). V was trimmed by 0 bases and J by 7 bases, leaving 14 bases between them. The CDR3 loop reads CASSLGYEGHEQYF. CDR3 bases: TGTGCCAGCAGCTTGGGGTACGAGGGGCATGAGCAGTACTTC.

Notes on this clonotype: This CDR3 fails to terminate in the conserved phenylalanine or tryptophan, so it likely reflects a read error. The chain links TRBV6-6 to TRBJ1-5; unclear D gene. This CDR3 region has 14 residues. The V end lost 3 bases, the J end lost 7 bases, and 13 bases lay between the germline ends. Germline loops: CDR1 MNHNY, CDR2 SVGAGI (reference sequence). CDR3 region: CASSYPDGVQPQHY. CDR3 bases: TGTGCCAGCAGTTATCCGGACGGGGTACAGCCCCAGCATTAT.

In regard to this clonotype: A single base separates this from a much larger clone, so it may be a read error. The CDR3 DNA is TGTGCCGGCAGTTTATCCGGGACAGGGGTGGTGCGAGGCTACACCTTC. Protein sequence: CAGSLSGTGVVRGYTF. The chain has TRBV28 and TRBJ1-2; 10 bases line up with TRBD1. CDR1 is MDHEN and CDR2 is SYDVKM in the germline V gene. The CDR3 loop spans 16 amino acids.

The V and J genes are TRBV11-2 and TRBJ2-7; 9 bases map to TRBD2. This CDR3 spans 15 amino acids. Germline V gives CDR1 SGHAT, CDR2 FQNNGV. V dropped 4 bases and J dropped 5; count of bases not matched to a gene: 9. CDR3 bases: TGTGCCAGCAGCTCCTTATCGGCGGGAGGGAACGAGCAGTACTTC. Protein sequence: CASSSLSAGGNEQYF.

As to this clonotype: One end of the junction is discordant with germline, which a read error may explain. The chain is built from TRBV4-1 and TRBJ2-7; D is unresolved. The CDR3 length is 16 residues. CDR1 and CDR2 from the germline V gene are MGHRA and YSYEKL. In DNA, the CDR3 is TGCGCAAGCAGCCTCAGCCACATGCTTAGATCCTACGAGCAGTACTTC. Its protein product is CASSLSHMLRSYEQYF.

About this clonotype: A much larger clone lies a single base off, so this may be a read error. The conserved phenylalanine or tryptophan is not found at the CDR3 terminus, so this likely reflects a read error. The V and J genes are TRBV20-1 and TRBJ1-5; D call uncertain. With 0 bases removed from V and 3 bases from J, the gap between germline ends came to 6 bases. This CDR3 has 13 amino acids. The germline CDR1 and CDR2 sequences are DFQATT and SNEGSKA (reference sequence). CDR3 nucleotides: TGCAGTGCTAGAGATATGTACAATCAGCCCCAGCATCTT. Its translation is CSARDMYNQPQHL.

A note on this clonotype: An end of the junction differs from the germline gene, which may be a read error. The gene calls are TRBV10-1 and TRBJ2-2, with 7 bases matching TRBD1. Germline V gene data show CDR1 as WNHNN and CDR2 as SYGVQD (reference sequence). CDR3 length equals 17 residues. CDR3 in DNA: TGCGCCAGCAGAGAGTCGCTAATGGGACAGAACACAGGGGAGCTGTTTTTT. Translating it yields CASRESLMGQNTGELFF.

This clonotype has just a few counts. V usage is TRBV20-1 and J usage is TRBJ2-1; 9 bases align to TRBD2. Germline V gives CDR1 DFQATT, CDR2 SNEGSKA (reference sequence). After removal of 6 bases from V and 0 bases from J, the junction contained 12 bases not matched to a gene. This CDR3 has 17 residues. The CDR3 here is CSAELGLADFSYNEQFF. In DNA form, the CDR3 reads TGCAGTGCGGAGTTGGGACTAGCAGACTTCTCCTACAATGAGCAGTTCTTC.

On this clonotype: One end of the junction varies from germline; a read error may be responsible. The chain carries TRBV18 and TRBJ1-2, with TRBD1 matching over 12 bases. In germline, CDR1 is KGHSH, CDR2 LQKENI. The CDR3 contains 15 residues. The CDR3 here is CASSPAGTGGYGHTF. The CDR3 bases are TGTGCCAGCTCACCAGCCGGGACAGGGGGCTATGGCCACACCTTC.

The CDR3, as DNA: TGTGCCAGCAGCAAATTCTTGAACACGGTCGAAATATACGGGCACTACTTC. Residues: CASSKFLNTVEIYGHYF. The chain links TRBV13 to TRBJ2-7; D remains ambiguous. Germline CDR1 PRHDT, CDR2 FYEKMQ (reference sequence). The CDR3 is made up of 17 amino acids. Trimming removed 5 bases from V and 13 bases from J, with 33 bases in between. The full variable domain, with the rest looked up from reference TRBV13 and TRBJ2-7, is AAGVIQSPRHLIKEKRETATLKCYPIPRHDTVYWYQQGPGQDPQFLISFYEKMQSDKGSIPDRFSAQQFSDYHSELNMSSLELGDSALYFCASSKFLNTVEIYGHYFGPGTRLTVT.

This clonotype showed up many times. The J gene is TRBJ1-5, the V gene TRBV6-1; TRBD1 aligns across 7 bases. Germline trimming cut 7 bases from V and 4 bases from J; bases unmatched to any gene: 7. The CDR3 is 14 residues long. CDR1 and CDR2 from the germline V gene are MNHNS and SASEGT. This chain's CDR3 is CASKSQGGNQPQHF. CDR3 sequence (DNA): TGTGCCAGCAAGAGTCAGGGGGGGAATCAGCCCCAGCATTTT.

The rearrangement uses TRBV6-5 and TRBJ1-1, with 8 bases that match TRBD1. The CDR3 is made up of 16 amino acids. Germline CDR1 reads MNHEY; CDR2 reads SVGAGI. V lost 0 bases, J lost 4 bases, and 7 bases stayed unmatched. The CDR3 DNA reads TGTGCCAGCAGTTACTCTTCCACAGGGGGTGGCACTGAAGCTTTCTTT. This gives the protein CASSYSSTGGGTEAFF.

About this clonotype: A read error is possible here, since a much larger clone lies one base away. V is TRBV28 and J is TRBJ1-1; a weak D match, TRBD1 (5 bases). CDR1 and CDR2 from the germline V gene are MDHEN and SYDVKM. V lost 0 bases and J 6 bases, leaving 14 bases between the germline ends. The CDR3 length is 15 residues. The CDR3 loop reads CASSLWSGGYSEAFF. Written as DNA, the CDR3 is TGTGCCAGCAGTTTATGGTCGGGGGGGTACTCTGAAGCTTTCTTT. Variable domain in full (rest from reference TRBV28 and TRBJ1-1): DVKVTQSSRYLVKRTGEKVFLECVQDMDHENMFWYRQDPGLGLRLIYFSYDVKMKEKGDIPEGYSVSREKKERFSLILESASTNQTSMYLCASSLWSGGYSEAFFGQGTRLTVV.

As for this clonotype: One end of the junction fails to match germline, which may point to a read error. This CDR3 is CAGSTLTGNTEAFF. The CDR3, as DNA: TGCGCCGGCAGTACCCTGACAGGGAACACTGAAGCTTTCTTT. The chain has TRBV4-1 and TRBJ1-1, with D perhaps TRBD1 (6 bases). Looked up from germline, CDR1 is MGHRA and CDR2 is YSYEKL. The CDR3 runs to 14 residues.

In the case of this clonotype: The germline gene is not matched at one end of the junction; a read error may be the cause. This chain joins TRBV29-1 and TRBJ2-7, with 9 positions matching TRBD1. Germline CDR1 reads SQVTM; CDR2 reads ANQGSEA. The CDR3 contains 13 residues. This chain's CDR3 is CGVDLDRGYEQYF. In nucleotides, the CDR3 is TGCGGTGTTGACCTGGACAGGGGTTACGAGCAATACTTC.